The present T cell receptor beta chain was sequenced within a study of vaccination effects on CD4 cells after COVID-19 (dated by TCRdb to 2021 to 2024). For the study in its entirety: Across the study, the median time from the second dose to post-vaccine sampling was 72 days (range 14 to 241). The Oncomine TCR Beta short-read assay on an Illumina iSeq 100 was used to sequence cultures from other donors in the study. The full study included around nine COVID-19 convalescent patients and several SARS-CoV-2-naive healthy vaccine recipients. The study compared SARS-CoV-2 spike-specific CD4+ TCR repertoires before and after mRNA vaccination in COVID-19 convalescent patients and infection-naive vaccine recipients.

Turning to this clone: Its target antigen remains unknown. No much larger clone exists at a distance of one base, and base qualities are not known.

In the ViraFEST assay, PBMC were stimulated with viral peptide pools, and TCR sequencing was then used to find antigen-specific CD4+ T cell clonotypes based on their expansion. After about 10 days of culture, CD4+ T cells were isolated with the EasySep CD4+ T cell isolation kit. Participants received two doses of either the BNT162b2 or the mRNA-1273 mRNA SARS-CoV-2 vaccine. Negative nucleocapsid antibody results before and after vaccination confirmed that the healthy vaccine recipients had no prior SARS-CoV-2 infection. Roughly 1.9 million PBMC per well were cultured with 10 ug/ml peptides in IMDM containing approximately 4.7% human AB serum, 8.5 to 10 IU/ml IL-2 and gentamicin. Half of the culture medium was replaced with fresh IL-2-containing medium on days 3 and 7. Unless noted otherwise, every peptide stimulation condition was cultured in triplicate wells. PBMC were separated from whole blood using Ficoll-Paque Plus gradient centrifugation and were then either cryopreserved at -140C or used fresh. The overlapping peptide pools covered the spike proteins of SARS-CoV-2 and of the common cold coronaviruses HCoV-NL63, HCoV-OC43 and HCoV-229E. The QIAamp micro DNA kit was used to extract genomic DNA from the cultured CD4+ T cells.

The library came from the immunoSEQ multiplex PCR assay. DNA from the cultured and isolated CD4+ T cells underwent TCR beta CDR3 sequencing. Regarding the original processing steps: Non-productive TCR sequences were discarded, and reads were trimmed to the CDR3 region, with only CDR3s of 7 or more amino acids retained. The MANAFEST web app was used to identify antigen-specific clonotypes by comparing expansion in peptide wells with expansion in reference cultures. For clones to be considered positive, expansion at FDR<0.05 versus reference and all other wells, an odds ratio above 5, and a frequency above 0.1% in two replicate wells were required. Cross-reactive clonotypes were defined as significantly expanded in SARS-CoV-2 spike wells and in at least one common cold coronavirus spike condition. Using the stringdist R package, CDR3 similarity was measured by Levenshtein distance, and unrooted trees were constructed with ape in R 3.6.1. TCRdb provides this immuneACCESS table in a form limited to in-frame rearrangements. Some clones are lacking; in checked studies, under half of them reflect an unresolved V gene, and why the rest are absent is not known. V, J and clone size are taken as reported in that table, and D and trimming were inferred from the DNA itself. Present in this sample are tens of thousands of clones, roughly 80% of which were seen just once. The ten largest account for approximately 5.1% of the sample.

Results the study describes overall, beyond this receptor: Among healthy vaccine recipients, nearly all vaccine-induced clones were SARS-CoV-2 mono-reactive, and only 1 of 255 was cross-reactive with common cold coronaviruses. Both infection-induced and vaccine-induced clones contracted markedly at late post-vaccination timepoints, which is consistent with waning T cell responses. Only a small number of convalescent patients were included, and no early post-infection timepoints were available, which limited the study.

This receptor was obtained from a human donor who received a COVID-19 vaccine. Some clones in this sample may be carry-over from other donors' samples. The sequenced sample was CD4+ T cells from PBMCs cultured with SARS-CoV-2 spike peptides, obtained after COVID-19 vaccination. The cell subset or site label corresponds to: SARS-CoV-2 spike overlapping peptide pool stimulation.

The nucleotide sequence reads as follows: TGCGCCAGCAGCTTGATAGGGAGTAGCCAAGAGACCCAGTACTTC. Its protein is CASSLIGSSQETQYF. In this chain, TRBV5-1 is recombined with TRBJ2-5; matching of 5 bases hints at TRBD2 as the D gene. V is clipped by 1 base and J by 1 base, and the sequence between their germline boundaries is 11 bases long. The CDR3 has 15 amino acids, counting the end cysteine and phenylalanine. Kept here is only the CDR3 DNA, which spans 45 bases and is read in frame from base 1. CDR1 SGHRS and CDR2 YFSETQ were looked up in the germline V gene.